This passage covers 25 T cell receptor beta chains from one sample sequenced in a study of shared clonotypes between healthy human individuals. The assay was immunoSEQ multiplex PCR, and TCRdb's table has in-frame clones only and misses some. The sample holds fewer than 3 million clones, 85% to 95% seen once. Sequencing was done on a sample of naive CD4+ T cells from PBMCs. Subset: CD45RA+ positively selected. These receptors originate from a man aged 18 to 29 in good health. Some clones in this sample may be carry-over from other donors' samples.

V usage is TRBV18 and J usage is TRBJ1-2; no definite D call. Germline loops: CDR1 KGHSH, CDR2 LQKENI. Between the trimmed V and J ends, which lost 2 bases and 2 bases, there was a span of 9 bases. CDR3 length equals 14 residues. In nucleotides, the CDR3 is TGTGCCAGCTCACCAATGGCGGGAAACTATGGCTACACCTTC. This codes for CASSPMAGNYGYTF. Based on the CDR3 plus reference TRBV18 and TRBJ1-2, the full variable domain is NAGVMQNPRHLVRRRGQEARLRCSPMKGHSHVYWYRQLPEEGLKFMVYLQKENIIDESGMPKERFSAEFPKEGPSILRIQQVVRGDSAAYFCASSPMAGNYGYTFGSGTRLTVV.

The genes are TRBV6-1 and TRBJ2-4; possible D gene TRBD2, 6 bases. Germline V lookup: CDR1 MNHNS, CDR2 SASEGT. Trimming took off 4 bases at V and 9 bases at J, with 13 bases between the two ends. The CDR3 consists of 13 residues. CDR3 coding DNA: TGTGCCAGCAGTGCTGATAGGGGAGGCATTCAGTACTTC. As protein: CASSADRGGIQYF.

V and J are TRBV29-1 and TRBJ2-2; the D is unclear. Trimming cost V 4 bases and J 4 bases, with 4 bases left between them. CDR1 and CDR2 (germline): SQVTM, ANQGSEA. This CDR3 has 11 residues. CDR3 sequence: CSVASTGELFF. CDR3 in DNA: TGCAGCGTTGCCAGCACCGGGGAGCTGTTTTTT.

Worth noting for this clone: The sample holds other DNA sequences that translate to the same CDR3. This chain connects TRBV27 to TRBJ2-5; 9 nucleotides match TRBD1. V lost 5 bases and J lost 1; bases outside the gene matches: 2. The CDR3 has 14 amino acids. The V gene's germline CDR1 is MNHEY and CDR2 SMNVEV (reference sequence). This CDR3 reads CASSGTGSQETQYF. The CDR3 region has the DNA TGTGCCAGCAGTGGGACAGGGTCCCAAGAGACCCAGTACTTC.

V usage is TRBV11-3 and J usage is TRBJ2-7, with D tentatively TRBD2 (6 bases). Trimming took off 5 bases at V and 0 bases at J, with 14 bases between the two ends. The CDR3 length is 15 residues. In germline, CDR1 is SGHNT, CDR2 YENEEA. CDR3 in amino acids: CASSRGGASSYEQYF. In nucleotides, the CDR3 is TGTGCCAGCAGCCGAGGCGGGGCAAGCTCCTACGAGCAGTACTTC.

The V gene is TRBV9, the J gene TRBJ2-7, with 9 bases lining up with TRBD2. The CDR3 is 16 amino acids. Germline V gene sequence: CDR1 SGDLS, CDR2 YYNGEE. Trimming at V came to 3 bases and at J to 0 bases, leaving 7 bases not matched to a gene. CDR3 sequence: CASSARGTSYSYEQYF. The CDR3 DNA sequence: TGTGCCAGCAGCGCGAGGGGGACTAGCTACTCCTACGAGCAGTACTTC.

The genes are TRBV5-1 and TRBJ1-3; a possible D gene is TRBD1 (6 bases). Germline values: CDR1 SGHRS, CDR2 YFSETQ. Trimming left V 3 bases short and J 0 bases short, with 13 bases between. The CDR3 spans 16 residues. The CDR3 sequence: CASSSQPTGSGNTIYF. In DNA form, the CDR3 reads TGCGCCAGCAGCTCACAGCCGACAGGCTCTGGAAACACCATATATTTT. Complete variable domain (other parts from reference TRBV5-1 and TRBJ1-3): KAGVTQTPRYLIKTRGQQVTLSCSPISGHRSVSWYQQTPGQGLQFLFEYFSETQRNKGNFPGRFSGRQFSNSRSEMNVSTLELGDSALYLCASSSQPTGSGNTIYFGEGSWLTVV.

Worth noting for this clone: Additional DNA sequences in this sample encode the identical CDR3. This chain uses TRBV7-9 with TRBJ1-2, with TRBD1 matching 8 bases. The CDR3 is 15 residues long. V was clipped by 1 base and J by 1 base; unmatched bases: 2. Germline V gives CDR1 SEHNR, CDR2 FQNEAQ (reference sequence). The CDR3 protein is CASSLVDRGNYGYTF. For the CDR3, the DNA is TGTGCCAGCAGCTTAGTAGACAGGGGTAACTATGGCTACACCTTC.

CDR3 residues: CASRAGTVYGYTF. The CDR3, as DNA: TGTGCCAGTAGGGCCGGGACAGTCTATGGCTACACCTTC. This chain links TRBV19 with TRBJ1-2; TRBD1 matches 7 bases. The CDR3 sequence is 13 residues long. V was pared by 6 bases and J by 4 bases, with 5 bases of the junction left unmatched. Per germline, CDR1 LNHDA and CDR2 SQIVND (reference sequence).

This rearrangement joins TRBV7-2 to TRBJ1-5, with D possibly being TRBD1 (5 bases). This CDR3 is built from 15 residues. Between the trimmed V and J ends, which lost 1 base and 6 bases, there was a span of 13 bases. The germline CDR1 and CDR2 sequences are SGHTA and FQGNSA. CDR3 protein: CASSLGRRESQPQHF. The CDR3 DNA reads as TGTGCCAGCAGCTTAGGTCGCAGGGAGAGTCAGCCCCAGCATTTT.

The rearrangement uses TRBV7-2 and TRBJ1-2; 7 nucleotides match TRBD1. This CDR3 comprises 16 residues. The junction had 12 bases not matched to a gene; V was cut back by 5 bases and J by 3 bases. CDR1 SGHTA and CDR2 FQGNSA come from the germline V gene. The CDR3 coding sequence is TGTGCCAGCAGCCCCTTGGAGGGGGCGATGGACTATGGCTACACCTTC. It specifies CASSPLEGAMDYGYTF.

The chain joins TRBV5-1 to TRBJ2-7; tentative D call: TRBD1 (6 bases). Trimming removed 2 bases at V and 5 bases at J, with 17 bases between. This CDR3 is 15 amino acids long. Germline CDR1 and CDR2: SGHRS and YFSETQ. The CDR3 is CASSLPAAGANEQYF. CDR3 DNA sequence: TGCGCCAGCAGCTTACCCGCAGCAGGGGCCAACGAGCAGTACTTC.

V usage is TRBV5-4 and J usage is TRBJ1-4, with D maybe TRBD1 (6 bases). V was trimmed by 4 bases and J by 1 base, leaving 20 bases between them. This CDR3 contains 18 residues. Germline-derived CDR1 and CDR2 are SGHNT and YYREEE (reference sequence). CDR3 in amino acids: CASSQDSGGLRTNEKLFF. The DNA of the CDR3 is TGTGCCAGCAGCCAAGACTCTGGGGGGCTCAGAACTAATGAAAAACTGTTTTTT.

This clone was seen just once. The rearrangement links TRBV18 to TRBJ2-7, with D possibly matching TRBD1 (5 bases). The germline V gene encodes CDR1 KGHSH and CDR2 LQKENI. This CDR3 region has 14 residues. The V end lost 3 bases, the J end lost 2 bases, and 11 bases lay between the germline ends. CDR3 sequence: CASSPSTATYEQYF. The DNA of the CDR3 is TGTGCCAGCTCACCCTCGACAGCGACCTACGAGCAGTACTTC.

This clone came up once. V usage is TRBV2 and J usage is TRBJ1-4; 7 bases map to TRBD1. Germline V CDR1 and CDR2: SNHLY, FYNNEI. The CDR3 is 15 residues long. V lost 7 bases, J lost 3 bases, and 8 bases stayed unmatched. The CDR3 nucleotides are TGTGCCAGCATGAGCCGGACAGGCCCTAATGAAAAACTGTTTTTT. Translated: CASMSRTGPNEKLFF.

The chain combines TRBV5-4 with TRBJ1-1; D is perhaps TRBD1 (5 bases). The germline V and J ends were trimmed by 4 bases and 5 bases, with 15 bases remaining between them. Germline assignment: CDR1 SGHNT and CDR2 YYREEE (reference sequence). The CDR3 totals 14 residues. The CDR3 region is CASSPAREGTEAFF. CDR3 nucleotide sequence: TGTGCCAGCAGCCCCGCCAGGGAAGGGACTGAAGCTTTCTTT.

The gene calls are TRBV25-1 and TRBJ2-2, with D possibly being TRBD2 (6 bases). The germline V gene encodes CDR1 MGHDK and CDR2 SYGVNS. Trimming removed 7 bases from V and 1 base from J, with 10 bases in between. The CDR3 contains 14 residues. This CDR3 reads CASTPSVNTGELFF. The CDR3 DNA is TGTGCCAGCACTCCTAGCGTGAACACCGGGGAGCTGTTTTTT.

This CDR3 reads CASSYDTYNEQFF. Written as DNA, the CDR3 is TGTGCCAGCAGTTACGACACCTACAATGAGCAGTTCTTC. The J gene is TRBJ2-1, the V gene TRBV6-5; D is unresolved. The germline V gene encodes CDR1 MNHEY and CDR2 SVGAGI. The CDR3 totals 13 residues. V was cut by 2 bases and J by 2 bases, with 4 bases left in between.

The V and J genes are TRBV6-1 and TRBJ1-4; possible D gene TRBD1, 5 bases. The CDR3 sequence is 14 residues long. The V gene lost 6 bases and the J gene lost 7 bases, with 15 bases spanning the gap. Germline V gene data show CDR1 as MNHNS and CDR2 as SASEGT. The CDR3 region has the DNA TGTGCCAGCAGCTCGACAGCCATAGGTGAAAAACTGTTTTTT. Its translation: CASSSTAIGEKLFF.

The CDR3 bases are TGTGCCAGCAGCAACCACCAGGGGTCCTATGGCTACACCTTC. It is translated as CASSNHQGSYGYTF. V gene TRBV5-6 combines with J gene TRBJ1-2, with D maybe TRBD1 (6 bases). The CDR3 totals 14 residues. The V end lost 4 bases, the J end lost 4 bases, and 14 bases lay between the germline ends. The V gene's germline CDR1 is SGHDT and CDR2 YYEEEE.

CDR3 in amino acids: CASSLLTANYGYTF. CDR3 DNA: TGTGCCAGCAGCCTCCTGACAGCGAACTATGGCTACACCTTC. This chain joins TRBV9 and TRBJ1-2, with a weak D call TRBD1 (5 bases). Trimming took 4 bases from V and 2 from J, leaving 12 bases between them. CDR3 length: 14 amino acids. Per the germline V gene, CDR1 is SGDLS and CDR2 is YYNGEE.

The chain links TRBV19 to TRBJ1-1; no clear D gene. Germline V gene lookup returns CDR1 LNHDA and CDR2 SQIVND (reference sequence). Trimming removed 3 bases at V and 0 bases at J, with 11 bases between. This CDR3 comprises 15 residues. Here the CDR3 reads CASSILDSVNTEAFF. DNA for the CDR3: TGTGCCAGTAGTATCTTGGATTCTGTGAACACTGAAGCTTTCTTT. The variable domain in full, completed from reference TRBV19 and TRBJ1-1, reads DGGITQSPKYLFRKEGQNVTLSCEQNLNHDAMYWYRQDPGQGLRLIYYSQIVNDFQKGDIAEGYSVSREKKESFPLTVTSAQKNPTAFYLCASSILDSVNTEAFFGQGTRLTVV.

V and J are TRBV10-3 and TRBJ2-1, with 7 bases fitting TRBD1. From germline, CDR1 is ENHRY and CDR2 SYGVKD. This CDR3 has 15 amino acids. The V gene end was trimmed by 5 bases and the J gene end by 4 bases; junction bases not matched to a gene: 8. The CDR3 protein is CAISRQGQLYNEQFF. For the CDR3, the DNA is TGTGCCATCAGTCGACAGGGACAGTTATACAATGAGCAGTTCTTC.

The J gene is TRBJ1-5, the V gene TRBV19; D is ambiguous. The CDR3 loop spans 12 amino acids. V shed 9 bases and J shed 7 bases, with 13 bases lying between them. Germline V gene lookup returns CDR1 LNHDA and CDR2 SQIVND (reference sequence). The DNA for the CDR3 is TGTGCCAGCACCCAGGCAAGACAGCCCCAGCATTTT. This gives the protein CASTQARQPQHF.

The CDR3 nucleotides read TGTGCCAGCAGTTTATCCGGGACAGGGGCATATAGTGGAGCTTTCTTT. Translated, it gives CASSLSGTGAYSGAFF. The chain recombines TRBV28 with TRBJ1-1, with 10 bases matching TRBD1. This CDR3 is built from 16 residues. V shed 1 base and J 10 bases; nucleotides not matched to a gene: 12. Per the germline V gene, CDR1 is MDHEN and CDR2 is SYDVKM.